The 7 T cell receptor beta chains listed next were all sequenced from one sample in a study of blood T cell repertoires in COVID-19. The method was immunoSEQ multiplex PCR; TCRdb's version includes in-frame clones alone and lacks a portion of them. The sample lists about 240,000 clones; about 79% were seen once. The material sequenced was peripheral blood. The receptor set was obtained from a woman of 80 years or more with acute or convalescent COVID-19.

This sequence joins TRBV12-3 or TRBV12-4 and TRBJ1-2; TRBD1 matches at 7 bases. Trimming cost V 7 bases and J 6 bases; bases outside gene matches: 5. The CDR3 covers 12 residues. The CDR3 DNA reads as TGTGCCAGCACCAGAGGGGGCGATGGCTACACCTTC. Translation gives CASTRGGDGYTF.

This clone was observed a handful of times. The chain couples TRBV30 to TRBJ2-7; no definite D call. The V end lost 2 bases, the J end lost 3 bases, and 8 bases lay between the germline ends. The CDR3 has 12 amino acids. In germline, CDR1 is GTSNPN, CDR2 SVGIG (reference sequence). DNA for the CDR3: TGTGCCTGGAGTAACTATAACTACGAGCAGTACTTC. It is translated as CAWSNYNYEQYF.

This chain uses TRBV12-5 with TRBJ2-5, with 10 bases matching TRBD2. The CDR3 totals 16 residues. Germline V gene sequence: CDR1 LGHNT, CDR2 FRNRAP. Trimming at V came to 7 bases and at J to 3 bases, leaving 11 bases not matched to a gene. CDR3 coding DNA: TGTGCTAGTGCGCAATCCTATCTAGCGGGAGAAGAGACCCAGTACTTC. Amino acid sequence: CASAQSYLAGEETQYF.

The chain recombines TRBV12-3 or TRBV12-4 with TRBJ1-1, with D hard to call. This CDR3 comprises 12 residues. Trimming shortened V by 2 bases and J by 6 bases, and 7 bases separated the two germline ends. The DNA for the CDR3 is TGTGCCAGCAGTTTATCGGGATCTGAAGCTTTCTTT. Translating it yields CASSLSGSEAFF.

The CDR3 sequence: CASMLAPMRTEAFF. Here the CDR3 DNA reads TGCGCCAGCATGCTGGCACCTATGAGGACTGAAGCTTTCTTT. The V gene is TRBV10-1, the J gene TRBJ1-1; no reliable D call. The CDR3 runs 14 residues. V was shortened by 7 bases and J by 5 bases, with 17 bases between the two germline ends. The germline V gene encodes CDR1 WNHNN and CDR2 SYGVQD (reference sequence).

This chain's CDR3 is CASSVWARGVGNTIYF. The CDR3 DNA sequence: TGTGCCAGCAGCGTATGGGCCCGGGGGGTCGGAAACACCATATATTTT. This sequence joins TRBV9 and TRBJ1-3; TRBD1 might be the D (5 bases). The CDR3 runs 16 residues. V was shortened by 1 base and J by 4 bases, with 15 bases between the two germline ends. Germline V gene data show CDR1 as SGDLS and CDR2 as YYNGEE.

The chain combines TRBV7-3 with TRBJ2-7; 7 nucleotides match TRBD1. V lost 0 bases and J lost 5; bases outside the gene matches: 7. This CDR3 is built from 15 residues. Germline CDR1 is SGHTA and CDR2 is FQGTGA. The CDR3 nucleotides read TGTGCCAGCAGCTTAACCCGGACAGGTTATAACGAGCAGTACTTC. Its protein product is CASSLTRTGYNEQYF. Complete variable domain (other parts from reference TRBV7-3 and TRBJ2-7): GAGVSQTPSNKVTEKGKYVELRCDPISGHTALYWYRQSLGQGPEFLIYFQGTGAADDSGLPNDRFFAVRPEGSVSTLKIQRTERGDSAVYLCASSLTRTGYNEQYFGPGTRLTVT.